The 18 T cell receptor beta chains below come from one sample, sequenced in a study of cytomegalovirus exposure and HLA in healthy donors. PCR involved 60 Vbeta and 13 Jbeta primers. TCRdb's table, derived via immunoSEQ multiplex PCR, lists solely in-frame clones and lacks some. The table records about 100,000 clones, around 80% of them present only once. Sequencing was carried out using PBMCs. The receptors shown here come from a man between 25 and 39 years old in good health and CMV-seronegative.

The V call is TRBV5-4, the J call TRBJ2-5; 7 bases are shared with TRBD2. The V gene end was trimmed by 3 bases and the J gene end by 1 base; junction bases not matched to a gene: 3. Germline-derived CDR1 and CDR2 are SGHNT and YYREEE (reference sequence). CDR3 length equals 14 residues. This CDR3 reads CASSSGGSQETQYF. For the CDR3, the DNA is TGTGCCAGCAGCTCGGGGGGAAGCCAAGAGACCCAGTACTTC. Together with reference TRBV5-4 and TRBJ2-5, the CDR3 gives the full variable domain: ETGVTQSPTHLIKTRGQQVTLRCSSQSGHNTVSWYQQALGQGPQFIFQYYREEENGRGNFPPRFSGLQFPNYSSELNVNALELDDSALYLCASSSGGSQETQYFGPGTRLLVL.

DNA for the CDR3: TGCGCCAGCAGTGATACGGGAGGCCCTCAAGAGACCCAGTACTTC. It yields the protein CASSDTGGPQETQYF. V and J are TRBV10-1 and TRBJ2-5, with 7 bases lining up with TRBD2. Germline V gives CDR1 WNHNN, CDR2 SYGVQD (reference sequence). CDR3 length equals 15 residues. Trimming removed 3 bases from V and 2 bases from J; junction bases left unmatched: 6.

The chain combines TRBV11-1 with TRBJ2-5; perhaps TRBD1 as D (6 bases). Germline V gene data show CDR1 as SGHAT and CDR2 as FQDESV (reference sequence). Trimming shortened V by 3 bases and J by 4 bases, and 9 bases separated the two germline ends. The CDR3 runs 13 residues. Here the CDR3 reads CASSFRGAETQYF. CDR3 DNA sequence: TGTGCCAGCAGCTTCAGGGGAGCAGAGACCCAGTACTTC.

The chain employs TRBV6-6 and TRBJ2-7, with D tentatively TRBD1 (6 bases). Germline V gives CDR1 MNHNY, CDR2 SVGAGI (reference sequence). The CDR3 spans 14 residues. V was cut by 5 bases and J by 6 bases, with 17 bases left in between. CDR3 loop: CASSPPGQDIEQYF. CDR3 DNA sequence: TGTGCCAGCAGTCCGCCGGGACAAGATATCGAGCAGTACTTC.

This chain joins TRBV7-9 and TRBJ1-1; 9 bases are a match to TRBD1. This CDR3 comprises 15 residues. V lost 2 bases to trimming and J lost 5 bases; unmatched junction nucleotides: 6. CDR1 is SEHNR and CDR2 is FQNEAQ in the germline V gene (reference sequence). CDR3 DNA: TGTGCCAGCAGCTTAATACAGGGGGCTGGTACTGAAGCTTTCTTT. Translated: CASSLIQGAGTEAFF.

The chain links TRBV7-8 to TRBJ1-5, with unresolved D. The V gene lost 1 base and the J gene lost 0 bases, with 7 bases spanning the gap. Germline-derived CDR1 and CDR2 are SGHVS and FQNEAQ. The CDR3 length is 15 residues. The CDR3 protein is CASSLERTSNQPQHF. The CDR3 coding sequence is TGTGCCAGCAGCTTAGAGCGGACTAGCAATCAGCCCCAGCATTTT.

The CDR3 region is CASTVAGDFSYEQYF. The CDR3 DNA follows: TGTGCCAGCACCGTAGCGGGAGATTTCTCCTACGAGCAGTACTTC. The rearrangement uses TRBV11-2 and TRBJ2-7; 9 positions match TRBD2. With 7 bases clipped from V and 0 bases from J, the junction kept 7 bases outside the gene matches. Germline V CDR1 and CDR2: SGHAT, FQNNGV. This CDR3 has 15 amino acids. Filled out from reference TRBV11-2 and TRBJ2-7, the complete variable domain reads EAGVAQSPRYKIIEKRQSVAFWCNPISGHATLYWYQQILGQGPKLLIQFQNNGVVDDSQLPKDRFSAERLKGVDSTLKIQPAKLEDSAVYLCASTVAGDFSYEQYFGPGTRLTVT.

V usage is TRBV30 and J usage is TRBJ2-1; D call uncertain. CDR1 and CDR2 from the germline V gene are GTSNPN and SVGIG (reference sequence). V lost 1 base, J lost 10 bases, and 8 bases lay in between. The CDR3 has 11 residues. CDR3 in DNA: TGTGCCTGGAGTGGGTTCAGGGAGCAGTTCTTC. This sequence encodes CAWSGFREQFF.

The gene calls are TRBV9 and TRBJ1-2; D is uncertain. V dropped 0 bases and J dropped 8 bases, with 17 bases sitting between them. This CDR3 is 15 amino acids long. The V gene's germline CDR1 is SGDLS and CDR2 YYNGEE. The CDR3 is CASSVALTVSRGYTF. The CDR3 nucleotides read TGTGCCAGCAGCGTAGCTTTAACAGTGAGTAGAGGCTACACCTTC.

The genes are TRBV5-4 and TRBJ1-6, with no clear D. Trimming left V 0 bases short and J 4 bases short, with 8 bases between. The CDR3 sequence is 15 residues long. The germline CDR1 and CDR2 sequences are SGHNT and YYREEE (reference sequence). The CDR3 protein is CASSLDEGYNSPLHF. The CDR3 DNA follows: TGTGCCAGCAGCTTGGACGAGGGATATAATTCACCCCTCCACTTT. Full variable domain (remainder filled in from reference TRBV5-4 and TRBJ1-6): ETGVTQSPTHLIKTRGQQVTLRCSSQSGHNTVSWYQQALGQGPQFIFQYYREEENGRGNFPPRFSGLQFPNYSSELNVNALELDDSALYLCASSLDEGYNSPLHFGNGTRLTVT.

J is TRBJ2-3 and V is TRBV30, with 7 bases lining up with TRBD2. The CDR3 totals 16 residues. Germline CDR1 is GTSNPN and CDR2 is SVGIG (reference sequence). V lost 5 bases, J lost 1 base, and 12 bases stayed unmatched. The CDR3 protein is CAWDPRASGRTDTQYF. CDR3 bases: TGTGCCTGGGACCCTCGGGCTAGCGGACGCACAGATACGCAGTATTTT.

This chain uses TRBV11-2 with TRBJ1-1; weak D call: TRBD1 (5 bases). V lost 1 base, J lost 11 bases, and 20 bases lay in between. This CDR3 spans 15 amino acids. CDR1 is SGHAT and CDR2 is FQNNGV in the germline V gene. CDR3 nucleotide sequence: TGTGCCAGCAGCTTAGTAGGGCCCAGGGCTTTGGGGGCTTTCTTT. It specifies CASSLVGPRALGAFF.

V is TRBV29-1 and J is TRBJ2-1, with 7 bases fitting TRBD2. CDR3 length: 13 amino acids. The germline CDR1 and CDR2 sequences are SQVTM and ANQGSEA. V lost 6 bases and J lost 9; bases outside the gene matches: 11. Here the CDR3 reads CSVARGERGEQFF. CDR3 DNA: TGCAGCGTAGCCCGTGGGGAGCGGGGTGAGCAGTTCTTC.

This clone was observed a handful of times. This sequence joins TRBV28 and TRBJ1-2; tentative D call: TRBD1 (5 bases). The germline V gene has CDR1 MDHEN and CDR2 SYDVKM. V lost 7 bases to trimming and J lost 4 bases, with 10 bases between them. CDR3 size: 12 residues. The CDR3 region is CASKGFVYGYTF. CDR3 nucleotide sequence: TGTGCCAGCAAGGGGTTCGTCTATGGCTACACCTTC.

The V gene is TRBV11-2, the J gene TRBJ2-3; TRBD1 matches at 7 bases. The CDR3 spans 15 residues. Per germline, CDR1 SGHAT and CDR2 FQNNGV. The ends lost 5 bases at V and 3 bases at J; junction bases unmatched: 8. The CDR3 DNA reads TGTGCCAGCAGCGGCTACAGGGGTCCTACAGATACGCAGTATTTT. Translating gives CASSGYRGPTDTQYF. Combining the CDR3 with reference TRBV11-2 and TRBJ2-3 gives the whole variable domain EAGVAQSPRYKIIEKRQSVAFWCNPISGHATLYWYQQILGQGPKLLIQFQNNGVVDDSQLPKDRFSAERLKGVDSTLKIQPAKLEDSAVYLCASSGYRGPTDTQYFGPGTRLTVL.

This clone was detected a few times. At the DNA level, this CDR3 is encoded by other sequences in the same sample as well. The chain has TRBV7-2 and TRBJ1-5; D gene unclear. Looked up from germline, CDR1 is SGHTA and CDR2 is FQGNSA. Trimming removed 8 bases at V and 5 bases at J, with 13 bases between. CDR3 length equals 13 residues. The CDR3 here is CASAIRGDQPQHF. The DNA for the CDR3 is TGTGCCAGCGCCATTCGAGGCGATCAGCCCCAGCATTTT.

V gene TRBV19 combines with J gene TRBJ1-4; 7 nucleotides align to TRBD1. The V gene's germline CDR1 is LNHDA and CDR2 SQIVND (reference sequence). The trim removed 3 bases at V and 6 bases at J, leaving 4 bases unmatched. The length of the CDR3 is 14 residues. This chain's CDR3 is CASSIQGVYEKLFF. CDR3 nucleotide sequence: TGTGCCAGTAGTATTCAGGGGGTATATGAAAAACTGTTTTTT.

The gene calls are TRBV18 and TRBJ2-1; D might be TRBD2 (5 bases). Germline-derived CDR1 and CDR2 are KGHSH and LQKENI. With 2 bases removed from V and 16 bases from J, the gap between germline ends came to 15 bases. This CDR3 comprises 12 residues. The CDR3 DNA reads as TGTGCCAGCTCACCATTGGGAGATGAGGAATTCTTC. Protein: CASSPLGDEEFF.